The 29 T cell receptor beta chains reported below all come from one sample, sequenced in a study of cytomegalovirus exposure and HLA in healthy donors. PCR used 60 Vbeta primers and 13 Jbeta primers. Profiling relied on immunoSEQ multiplex PCR, and the TCRdb table lists in-frame clones only, not all of them. The table has about 150,000 clones, around 75% seen once. Sequenced input: PBMCs. The receptors here all came from a man aged 25 to 40 in good health and CMV-seropositive.

This clone has just a few counts. This chain joins TRBV6-1 and TRBJ2-4; D is perhaps TRBD2 (5 bases). Germline lookup yields CDR1 MNHNS and CDR2 SASEGT. With 4 bases removed from V and 7 bases from J, the gap between germline ends came to 17 bases. The CDR3 loop spans 15 amino acids. This CDR3 is CASSGSVALWNIQYF. For the CDR3, the DNA is TGTGCCAGCAGTGGCTCCGTAGCGCTATGGAACATTCAGTACTTC.

This clone was detected ten times or more. The chain carries TRBV5-4 and TRBJ2-7; 9 bases align to TRBD1. Trimming at V came to 1 base and at J to 0 bases, leaving 2 bases not matched to a gene. The CDR3 runs to 15 residues. Looked up from germline, CDR1 is SGHNT and CDR2 is YYREEE (reference sequence). The CDR3 loop is CASSLRDRASYEQYF. The CDR3 DNA is TGTGCCAGCAGCTTGAGGGACAGGGCCTCCTACGAGCAGTACTTC. Looking up the rest from reference TRBV5-4 and TRBJ2-7 gives the full variable domain: ETGVTQSPTHLIKTRGQQVTLRCSSQSGHNTVSWYQQALGQGPQFIFQYYREEENGRGNFPPRFSGLQFPNYSSELNVNALELDDSALYLCASSLRDRASYEQYFGPGTRLTVT.

This clone was detected a few times. V usage is TRBV2 and J usage is TRBJ2-3; 13 nucleotides match TRBD2. The CDR3 sequence is 15 residues long. V shed 5 bases and J 6 bases; nucleotides not matched to a gene: 5. Per germline, CDR1 SNHLY and CDR2 FYNNEI. CDR3 loop: CASSPRTSGGDTQYF. In DNA, the CDR3 is TGTGCCAGCAGTCCTAGGACTAGCGGGGGTGATACGCAGTATTTT.

The chain carries TRBV5-1 and TRBJ2-6, with 8 bases aligning to TRBD1. Germline trimming cut 2 bases from V and 1 base from J; bases unmatched to any gene: 5. Germline-derived CDR1 and CDR2 are SGHRS and YFSETQ. This CDR3 region has 17 residues. CDR3 loop: CASSFGQGRSGANVLTF. CDR3 nucleotides: TGCGCCAGCAGCTTCGGACAGGGTCGATCTGGGGCCAACGTCCTGACTTTC.

This clone was recorded a few times. The V call is TRBV7-2, the J call TRBJ1-1, with D possibly being TRBD1 (5 bases). The length of the CDR3 is 13 residues. V lost 2 bases to trimming and J lost 8 bases, with 12 bases between them. Germline-derived CDR1 and CDR2 are SGHTA and FQGNSA. CDR3 in DNA: TGTGCCAGCAGCTTACGAAGGGGCAGGGAAGCTTTCTTT. Residues: CASSLRRGREAFF.

V is TRBV5-1 and J is TRBJ2-3, with D maybe TRBD1 (6 bases). The CDR3 runs to 15 residues. Germline V gene lookup returns CDR1 SGHRS and CDR2 YFSETQ. The V gene lost 5 bases and the J gene lost 5 bases, with 18 bases spanning the gap. In DNA form, the CDR3 reads TGCGCCAGCAGAAGGGAAGTAGGGGGATTAGATACGCAGTATTTT. This translates into CASRREVGGLDTQYF.

J is TRBJ2-7 and V is TRBV27; 10 bases align to TRBD2. The V gene's germline CDR1 is MNHEY and CDR2 SMNVEV (reference sequence). The CDR3 runs to 14 residues. The V segment lost 3 bases and the J segment 4 bases; nucleotides outside the gene matches: 3. The CDR3 coding sequence is TGTGCCAGCAGTTTGCTAGCGGGGGATTACGAGCAGTACTTC. This sequence encodes CASSLLAGDYEQYF.

This clone was observed a single time. The chain joins TRBV6-1 to TRBJ2-7, with 11 bases aligning to TRBD2. The CDR3 sequence is 15 residues long. V lost 0 bases and J lost 5; bases outside the gene matches: 3. Germline values: CDR1 MNHNS, CDR2 SASEGT. The CDR3 DNA is TGTGCCAGCAGTGAAGCTAGCGGGAGGGCTAACGAGCAGTACTTC. Translated, it gives CASSEASGRANEQYF.

The chain joins TRBV9 to TRBJ2-1, with 10 bases aligning to TRBD2. The CDR3 is 15 residues long. Germline V gives CDR1 SGDLS, CDR2 YYNGEE. Losses at the gene ends were 4 bases for V and 4 bases for J; bases not matched to a gene: 5. CDR3 coding DNA: TGTGCCAGCAGCACCAGCGGGGGGGGATACAATGAGCAGTTCTTC. This gives the protein CASSTSGGGYNEQFF.

The rearrangement links TRBV27 to TRBJ2-7, with a possible D match to TRBD1 (5 bases). Trimming removed 2 bases at V and 6 bases at J, with 5 bases between. This CDR3 has 11 residues. CDR1 and CDR2 from the germline V gene are MNHEY and SMNVEV (reference sequence). CDR3 coding DNA: TGTGCCAGCAGTTTAACAGGCGAGCAGTACTTC. Translation gives CASSLTGEQYF.

This chain connects TRBV6-6 to TRBJ2-1; 9 bases are a match to TRBD2. The CDR3 is 15 residues long. Losses at the gene ends were 4 bases for V and 3 bases for J; bases not matched to a gene: 4. Germline values: CDR1 MNHNY, CDR2 SVGAGI (reference sequence). CDR3 sequence reads: CASSFLAGYYNEQFF. The CDR3 DNA reads TGTGCCAGCAGTTTTCTAGCGGGATACTACAATGAGCAGTTCTTC.

The rearrangement links TRBV10-3 to TRBJ2-2, with 7 nucleotides matching TRBD2. Germline CDR1 is ENHRY and CDR2 is SYGVKD. Losses at the gene ends were 4 bases for V and 7 bases for J; bases not matched to a gene: 0. The CDR3 extends over 12 amino acids. This CDR3 is CAISGGGGELFF. The CDR3 DNA is TGTGCCATCAGTGGCGGGGGCGGGGAGCTGTTTTTT.

The chain joins TRBV9 to TRBJ2-1, with 14 bases lining up with TRBD2. CDR3 size: 15 residues. Germline V gene data show CDR1 as SGDLS and CDR2 as YYNGEE. The V and J ends lost 4 bases and 9 bases, in that order; junction bases with no gene match: 6. CDR3 in DNA: TGTGCCAGCAGCACCACGACTAGCGGGAGGGCTGAGCAGTTCTTC. Residues: CASSTTTSGRAEQFF.

V and J are TRBV5-6 and TRBJ2-5; 7 nucleotides agree with TRBD2. The junction had 1 base not matched to a gene; V was cut back by 0 bases and J by 5 bases. Germline V CDR1 and CDR2: SGHDT, YYEEEE. CDR3 length: 13 amino acids. CDR3 sequence (DNA): TGTGCCAGCAGCTTGGGGGGAGGGGAGACCCAGTACTTC. Amino acid sequence: CASSLGGGETQYF. Filled out from reference TRBV5-6 and TRBJ2-5, the complete variable domain reads DAGVTQSPTHLIKTRGQQVTLRCSPKSGHDTVSWYQQALGQGPQFIFQYYEEEERQRGNFPDRFSGHQFPNYSSELNVNALLLGDSALYLCASSLGGGETQYFGPGTRLLVL.

V usage is TRBV5-4 and J usage is TRBJ2-1; D is ambiguous. This CDR3 region has 17 residues. Trimming stripped 2 bases from V and 0 bases from J, with 15 bases between. Germline CDR1 is SGHNT and CDR2 is YYREEE (reference sequence). The CDR3 is CASSLSTGLSSYNEQFF. As DNA, the CDR3 is TGTGCCAGCAGCTTAAGTACGGGTTTGAGCTCCTACAATGAGCAGTTCTTC.

The chain is built from TRBV28 and TRBJ2-2; perhaps TRBD2 as D (6 bases). The CDR3 is made up of 15 amino acids. Trimming cost V 7 bases and J 6 bases, with 18 bases left between them. Per germline, CDR1 MDHEN and CDR2 SYDVKM. The CDR3 protein is CASTLRDFRPGELFF. The DNA of the CDR3 is TGTGCCAGCACCCTGCGGGACTTCAGGCCCGGGGAGCTGTTTTTT.

V usage is TRBV10-3 and J usage is TRBJ1-2; the D gene is possibly TRBD1 (5 bases). The germline V gene encodes CDR1 ENHRY and CDR2 SYGVKD. This CDR3 region has 15 residues. Trimming cost V 0 bases and J 8 bases, with 16 bases left between them. This CDR3 reads CAISESAGRVEGYTF. The CDR3 DNA reads as TGTGCCATCAGTGAGTCGGCAGGGAGGGTCGAGGGCTACACCTTC.

The chain recombines TRBV6-5 with TRBJ2-1, with 8 bases matching TRBD2. The CDR3 covers 16 residues. The V segment lost 4 bases and the J segment 6 bases; nucleotides outside the gene matches: 11. Germline values: CDR1 MNHEY, CDR2 SVGAGI. The CDR3 loop reads CASSSPGGPGGNEQFF. CDR3 in DNA: TGTGCCAGCAGTTCGCCGGGGGGGCCGGGGGGCAATGAGCAGTTCTTC.

The J gene is TRBJ2-3, the V gene TRBV9, with 11 bases that match TRBD2. The germline CDR1 and CDR2 sequences are SGDLS and YYNGEE. CDR3 length: 16 amino acids. The trim removed 4 bases at V and 5 bases at J, leaving 9 bases unmatched. CDR3 amino acids: CASSYQGSGRGDTQYF. The CDR3 DNA reads TGTGCCAGCAGCTACCAGGGTAGCGGGAGGGGAGATACGCAGTATTTT.

The chain links TRBV5-1 to TRBJ2-7; 11 nucleotides agree with TRBD2. Per the germline V gene, CDR1 is SGHRS and CDR2 is YFSETQ. The CDR3 is 15 residues long. V lost 3 bases and J lost 6; bases outside the gene matches: 8. CDR3 sequence: CASSSLAGAVPEQYF. The DNA of the CDR3 is TGCGCCAGCAGCTCACTAGCGGGAGCAGTACCCGAGCAGTACTTC. The complete variable domain, with remaining parts taken from reference TRBV5-1 and TRBJ2-7, reads KAGVTQTPRYLIKTRGQQVTLSCSPISGHRSVSWYQQTPGQGLQFLFEYFSETQRNKGNFPGRFSGRQFSNSRSEMNVSTLELGDSALYLCASSSLAGAVPEQYFGPGTRLTVT.

The V and J genes are TRBV4-1 and TRBJ2-1; D not resolved. V gave up 0 bases and J gave up 2 bases, with 8 bases separating them. The CDR3 covers 15 residues. CDR1 and CDR2 (germline): MGHRA, YSYEKL. As DNA, the CDR3 is TGCGCCAGCAGCCAAGATCCCAGGACCTACAATGAGCAGTTCTTC. Its translation: CASSQDPRTYNEQFF.

Only a few counts were recorded for this clone. Here the CDR3 reads CASSTGQRGYTF. CDR3 sequence (DNA): TGTGCCAGTAGTACGGGACAGCGGGGCTACACCTTC. The chain employs TRBV19 and TRBJ1-2, with 7 bases identical to TRBD1. V was pared by 4 bases and J by 8 bases, with 4 bases of the junction left unmatched. The CDR3 contains 12 residues. Germline V CDR1 and CDR2: LNHDA, SQIVND (reference sequence).

The genes are TRBV11-2 and TRBJ2-3, with D tentatively TRBD1 (6 bases). Deletions cut 6 bases from V and 6 bases from J, with 19 bases between. CDR1 and CDR2 (germline): SGHAT, FQNNGV. This CDR3 contains 15 residues. The CDR3, as DNA: TGTGCCAGCAGTCAGAACTCCCAGGGGACGGATACGCAGTATTTT. It encodes CASSQNSQGTDTQYF.

The chain combines TRBV7-3 with TRBJ2-2; 7 bases are shared with TRBD2. The germline V gene encodes CDR1 SGHTA and CDR2 FQGTGA. V was clipped by 9 bases and J by 4 bases; unmatched bases: 11. This CDR3 is 15 amino acids long. The CDR3 nucleotides are TGTGCCAGTAGGGTCGATGGGGGGGGCACCGGGGAGCTGTTTTTT. Protein: CASRVDGGGTGELFF.

This clone has a handful of counts. The chain couples TRBV30 to TRBJ1-2; perhaps TRBD1 as D (6 bases). Germline V CDR1 and CDR2: GTSNPN, SVGIG (reference sequence). V dropped 3 bases and J dropped 1 base, with 9 bases sitting between them. This CDR3 comprises 13 residues. Here the CDR3 DNA reads TGTGCCTGGAGGGCACAGGGTAACTATGGCTACACCTTC. Its translation: CAWRAQGNYGYTF.

This chain joins TRBV5-1 and TRBJ2-3, with a possible D match to TRBD2 (5 bases). Germline V gene sequence: CDR1 SGHRS, CDR2 YFSETQ. The ends were cut back, 4 bases at V and 2 bases at J, with 11 bases in the middle. The CDR3 has 14 residues. The CDR3 here is CASSGERLTDTQYF. The CDR3 DNA follows: TGCGCCAGCAGCGGGGAGCGCCTCACAGATACGCAGTATTTT.

The table lists this clone with a few counts. The chain couples TRBV7-2 to TRBJ2-2; 7 positions match TRBD2. The V and J ends lost 5 bases and 2 bases, in that order; junction bases with no gene match: 2. The CDR3 covers 14 residues. In germline, CDR1 is SGHTA, CDR2 FQGNSA. Here the CDR3 reads CASSRDYNTGELFF. The CDR3 DNA reads TGTGCCAGCAGCCGGGACTACAACACCGGGGAGCTGTTTTTT.

The rearrangement uses TRBV6-1 and TRBJ1-2, with 11 bases that match TRBD1. Germline V gene sequence: CDR1 MNHNS, CDR2 SASEGT. Germline trimming cut 0 bases from V and 5 bases from J; bases unmatched to any gene: 8. The CDR3 consists of 17 residues. CDR3 sequence reads: CASSEAVVGQGAYGYTF. CDR3 in DNA: TGTGCCAGCAGTGAAGCCGTGGTAGGACAGGGGGCGTATGGCTACACCTTC.

The chain is built from TRBV15 and TRBJ1-5; D is perhaps TRBD1 (6 bases). The CDR3 sequence is 15 residues long. Germline CDR1 is LNHNV and CDR2 is YYDKDF (reference sequence). V lost 0 bases and J lost 6, with 12 bases in between. The CDR3 protein is CATSRDRGLGQPQHF. CDR3 coding DNA: TGTGCCACCAGCAGAGATAGGGGGTTGGGTCAGCCCCAGCATTTT.